Listed below are T cell receptor beta chains from one sample, sequenced in a study of follicular helper T cells after annual influenza vaccination. Libraries were prepared by immunoSEQ multiplex PCR; TCRdb keeps only in-frame clonotypes and omits some of them. The table shows roughly 27,000 clones, with about four fifths occurring only once. Sequenced material: CXCR5+ CD38- circulating T follicular helper cells from blood, taken on the day of influenza vaccination. The receptor set was obtained from an adult who received the influenza vaccine. CDR3s include the opening cysteine and the closing phenylalanine or tryptophan. Each record gives: V gene, CDR3 length, J gene, clone size, D gene, CDR3 DNA, CDR3 protein. The D gene is left open where the match is weak. The size field is filled for only some rows; it gives once, few, many or a size class.

V gene: TRBV9
CDR3 length: 17
J gene: TRBJ1-4
clone size: NA
D gene: NA
CDR3 DNA: TGTGCCAGCAGCCCCCTGGGTGGGGACTCTGGGAATGAAAAACTGTTTTTT
CDR3 protein: CASSPLGGDSGNEKLFF

V gene: TRBV15
CDR3 length: 14
J gene: TRBJ1-4
clone size: NA
D gene: TRBD1
CDR3 DNA: TGTGCCACCAGTACAGGGGCGGCTAATGAAAAACTGTTTTTT
CDR3 protein: CATSTGAANEKLFF

V gene: TRBV18
CDR3 length: 12
J gene: TRBJ1-1
clone size: NA
D gene: TRBD1
CDR3 DNA: TGTGCCACAGGGGGCAGAAACACTGAAGCTTTCTTT
CDR3 protein: CATGGRNTEAFF

V gene: TRBV11-2
CDR3 length: 16
J gene: TRBJ1-2
clone size: once
D gene: NA
CDR3 DNA: TGTGCCAGCAGCTTAGGGGGAAACCGGGACACCTATGGCTACACCTTC
CDR3 protein: CASSLGGNRDTYGYTF

V gene: TRBV6-5
CDR3 length: 13
J gene: TRBJ1-3
clone size: NA
D gene: NA
CDR3 DNA: TGTGCCAGCAGCGAGGTAGTCAGAAACACCATATATTTT
CDR3 protein: CASSEVVRNTIYF

V gene: TRBV7-7
CDR3 length: 13
J gene: TRBJ2-5
clone size: NA
D gene: NA
CDR3 DNA: TGTGCTAGCAGCCGCGGAGCAGAAGAGACCCAGTACTTC
CDR3 protein: CASSRGAEETQYF

V gene: TRBV5-1
CDR3 length: 18
J gene: TRBJ2-5
clone size: NA
D gene: TRBD2
CDR3 DNA: TGCGCCTACGGGAGACTAGCGGGGCGGAGGAGTTCCCAAGAGACCCAGTACTTC
CDR3 protein: CAYGRLAGRRSSQETQYF

V gene: TRBV6-1
CDR3 length: 15
J gene: TRBJ2-1
clone size: NA
D gene: NA
CDR3 DNA: TGTGCCAGCAGTGGAAAACAGGGATGGGCTAATGAGCAGTTCTTC
CDR3 protein: CASSGKQGWANEQFF

V gene: TRBV6-1
CDR3 length: 12
J gene: TRBJ2-1
clone size: NA
D gene: TRBD2
CDR3 DNA: TGTGCCAGCGGTGAAGCGGGAGATGAGCAGTTCTTC
CDR3 protein: CASGEAGDEQFF

V gene: TRBV5-1
CDR3 length: 14
J gene: TRBJ2-5
clone size: NA
D gene: NA
CDR3 DNA: TGCGCCAGCAGCTTGCCACAGGGCGAAGAGACCCAGTACTTC
CDR3 protein: CASSLPQGEETQYF

V gene: TRBV5-1
CDR3 length: 17
J gene: TRBJ1-2
clone size: NA
D gene: NA
CDR3 DNA: TGCGCCAGCAGCTTCGGCAGCGCAAACGACCCTTGGGATGGCTACACCTTC
CDR3 protein: CASSFGSANDPWDGYTF

V gene: TRBV6-4
CDR3 length: 16
J gene: TRBJ2-3
clone size: NA
D gene: TRBD2
CDR3 DNA: TGTGCCAGCAGTGACTCGACTAGCGGGGGGGCAGATACGCAGTATTTT
CDR3 protein: CASSDSTSGGADTQYF

V gene: TRBV6-6
CDR3 length: 15
J gene: TRBJ2-2
clone size: NA
D gene: TRBD1
CDR3 DNA: TGTGCCAGCAGACCCGGGACAGGGAGGGCTGGGGAGCTGTTTTTT
CDR3 protein: CASRPGTGRAGELFF

V gene: TRBV11-2
CDR3 length: 16
J gene: TRBJ1-4
clone size: NA
D gene: NA
CDR3 DNA: TGTGCCAGCAGCTTAACGACGGACAGACCTAATGAAAAACTGTTTTTT
CDR3 protein: CASSLTTDRPNEKLFF

V gene: TRBV29-1
CDR3 length: 12
J gene: TRBJ1-1
clone size: NA
D gene: NA
CDR3 DNA: TGCAGCGTTTTTACAAACGGGGGAGAAGCTTTCTTT
CDR3 protein: CSVFTNGGEAFF

V gene: TRBV5-1
CDR3 length: 15
J gene: TRBJ1-4
clone size: NA
D gene: NA
CDR3 DNA: TGCGCCAGCAGCCTGACAGTATCAACTAATGAAAAACTGTTTTTT
CDR3 protein: CASSLTVSTNEKLFF

V gene: TRBV6-1
CDR3 length: 13
J gene: TRBJ1-2
clone size: NA
D gene: NA
CDR3 DNA: TGTGCCAGCAGTGAAAAGGGGAACTATGGCTACACCTTC
CDR3 protein: CASSEKGNYGYTF

V gene: TRBV27
CDR3 length: 14
J gene: TRBJ1-2
clone size: NA
D gene: NA
CDR3 DNA: TGTGCCAGCAGCCCTAACAGGGACGCGCGTGGCTACACCTTC
CDR3 protein: CASSPNRDARGYTF

V gene: TRBV6-4
CDR3 length: 13
J gene: TRBJ2-3
clone size: NA
D gene: NA
CDR3 DNA: TGTGCCAGCAGTGACAGACGAGGAGATACGCAGTATTTT
CDR3 protein: CASSDRRGDTQYF

V gene: TRBV29-1
CDR3 length: 12
J gene: TRBJ2-1
clone size: NA
D gene: NA
CDR3 DNA: TGCAGCGTGGACAAAACTGCCAATGAGCAGTTCTTC
CDR3 protein: CSVDKTANEQFF

V gene: TRBV7-2
CDR3 length: 15
J gene: TRBJ1-1
clone size: NA
D gene: TRBD1
CDR3 DNA: TGTGCCAGCAGCCCCTGGACAGGTATGAACACTGAAGCTTTCTTT
CDR3 protein: CASSPWTGMNTEAFF

V gene: TRBV5-1
CDR3 length: 14
J gene: TRBJ2-1
clone size: NA
D gene: NA
CDR3 DNA: TGCGCCAGCAGCGCCACCTTGAGGGGGAATGAGCAGTTCTTC
CDR3 protein: CASSATLRGNEQFF

V gene: TRBV9
CDR3 length: 16
J gene: TRBJ1-2
clone size: once
D gene: NA
CDR3 DNA: TGTGCCAGCAGCGACAGATACACCAGTACTAACTATGGCTACACCTTC
CDR3 protein: CASSDRYTSTNYGYTF

V gene: TRBV7-2
CDR3 length: 14
J gene: TRBJ2-7
clone size: NA
D gene: NA
CDR3 DNA: TGTGCCAGCAGCTTAGGTCAGGGGGGTTACGAGCAGTACTTC
CDR3 protein: CASSLGQGGYEQYF

V gene: TRBV15
CDR3 length: 15
J gene: TRBJ2-5
clone size: NA
D gene: NA
CDR3 DNA: TGTGCCACCAGCAGGGTTGCTAACCCCCAAGAGACCCAGTACTTC
CDR3 protein: CATSRVANPQETQYF

V gene: TRBV11-2
CDR3 length: 14
J gene: TRBJ1-4
clone size: NA
D gene: NA
CDR3 DNA: TGTGCCAGCAGCGTAGGAGGGCGGATTGAAAAACTGTTTTTT
CDR3 protein: CASSVGGRIEKLFF

V gene: TRBV5-1
CDR3 length: 17
J gene: TRBJ1-4
clone size: NA
D gene: TRBD1
CDR3 DNA: TGCGCCAGCAGCCCGGGACAGGGAAACCCAACTAATGAAAAACTGTTTTTT
CDR3 protein: CASSPGQGNPTNEKLFF

V gene: TRBV4-1
CDR3 length: 16
J gene: TRBJ1-5
clone size: NA
D gene: TRBD1
CDR3 DNA: TGCGCCAGCAGCCAGGCAGACAGGGGGTGGAATCAGCCCCAGCATTTT
CDR3 protein: CASSQADRGWNQPQHF

V gene: TRBV6-1
CDR3 length: 13
J gene: TRBJ2-5
clone size: once
D gene: TRBD1
CDR3 DNA: TGTGCCAGCAGAGCAGGGGGCGGAGAGACCCAGTACTTC
CDR3 protein: CASRAGGGETQYF

V gene: TRBV5-1
CDR3 length: 15
J gene: TRBJ2-1
clone size: NA
D gene: TRBD1
CDR3 DNA: TGCGCCAGCAGCCTTAGACAGGGACCCGACAATGAGCAGTTCTTC
CDR3 protein: CASSLRQGPDNEQFF

V gene: TRBV19
CDR3 length: 14
J gene: TRBJ2-7
clone size: NA
D gene: NA
CDR3 DNA: TGTGCCAGTAGTTCGCAGGCCGGCGCCTACGAGCAGTACTTC
CDR3 protein: CASSSQAGAYEQYF

V gene: TRBV18
CDR3 length: 16
J gene: TRBJ2-1
clone size: NA
D gene: NA
CDR3 DNA: TGTGCCAGCTCACCCCGTAATCCGAGCTCCTACAATGAGCAGTTCTTC
CDR3 protein: CASSPRNPSSYNEQFF

V gene: TRBV5-1
CDR3 length: 14
J gene: TRBJ1-2
clone size: NA
D gene: NA
CDR3 DNA: TGCGCCAGCAGCTTACAGGGACCTAACTATGGCTACACCTTC
CDR3 protein: CASSLQGPNYGYTF

V gene: TRBV7-8
CDR3 length: 13
J gene: TRBJ1-2
clone size: NA
D gene: NA
CDR3 DNA: TGTGCCAGCAGCGCGTCAGGGATTTATGGCTACACCTTC
CDR3 protein: CASSASGIYGYTF

V gene: TRBV7-9
CDR3 length: 16
J gene: TRBJ2-3
clone size: NA
D gene: TRBD2
CDR3 DNA: TGTGCCAGCAGCAACCAGCGGGGGTCTGGGGCAGATACGCAGTATTTT
CDR3 protein: CASSNQRGSGADTQYF

V gene: TRBV28
CDR3 length: 14
J gene: TRBJ1-5
clone size: NA
D gene: TRBD1
CDR3 DNA: TGTGCCAGCAGTTTAGAGCAGGGGGATCAGCCCCAGCATTTT
CDR3 protein: CASSLEQGDQPQHF

V gene: TRBV6-5
CDR3 length: 13
J gene: TRBJ1-1
clone size: once
D gene: NA
CDR3 DNA: TGTGCCAGCAGTTACCGCAGAATGACTGAAGCTTTCTTT
CDR3 protein: CASSYRRMTEAFF

V gene: TRBV5-6
CDR3 length: 16
J gene: TRBJ2-7
clone size: once
D gene: TRBD2
CDR3 DNA: TGTGCCAGCAGCGCAGGGTCAGCGGGGGGCGCGAGCGAGCAGTACTTC
CDR3 protein: CASSAGSAGGASEQYF

V gene: TRBV29-1
CDR3 length: 13
J gene: TRBJ2-3
clone size: NA
D gene: NA
CDR3 DNA: TGCAGCGTTGGGGGCAGCCTAACAGATACGCAGTATTTT
CDR3 protein: CSVGGSLTDTQYF